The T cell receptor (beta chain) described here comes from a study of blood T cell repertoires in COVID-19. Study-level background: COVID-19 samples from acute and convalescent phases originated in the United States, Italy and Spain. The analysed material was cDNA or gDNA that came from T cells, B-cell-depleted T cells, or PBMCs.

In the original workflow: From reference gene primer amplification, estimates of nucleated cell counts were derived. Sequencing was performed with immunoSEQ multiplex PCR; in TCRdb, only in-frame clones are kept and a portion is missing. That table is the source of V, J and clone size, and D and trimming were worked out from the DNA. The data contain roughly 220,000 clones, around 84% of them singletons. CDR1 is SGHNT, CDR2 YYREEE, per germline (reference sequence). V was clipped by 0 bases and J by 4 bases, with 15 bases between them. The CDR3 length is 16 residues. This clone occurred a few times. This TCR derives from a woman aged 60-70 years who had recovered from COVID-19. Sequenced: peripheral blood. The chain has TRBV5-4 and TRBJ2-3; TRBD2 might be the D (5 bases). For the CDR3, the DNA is TGTGCCAGCAGCTTGGGAACTATTGGGAGCGCAGATACGCAGTATTTT. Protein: CASSLGTIGSADTQYF.